The present T cell receptor beta chain was sequenced within a study of blood T cells in healthy people across ages. This clonotype was picked up a small number of times. No antigen is known for it. It was with a sample-barcoded 5' primer and a J-beta primer mix that a second PCR of roughly 7 to 12 cycles was run. Carrying 12 random nucleotides, a template-switch adaptor labeled each individual cDNA molecule. TCRdb re-analysed the 5' RACE reads in MiXCR, keeping a single row per CDR3 protein. The sample includes about a million distinct CDR3 sequences, 35% to 40% of them seen just once. Germline CDR1 SGHTA, CDR2 FQGNSA. The length of the CDR3 is 15 residues. Trimming removed 1 base from V and 4 bases from J, with 13 bases in between. Study-level points and caveats: Donor CMV infection status was unknown, possibly confounding age-related changes in expanded clonotypes. Because sorting was not performed, PBMCs prevented conclusive naive versus antigen-experienced comparison.

Sequencing was done on a sample of blood. The sequence was obtained from a man aged 18 to 35 in good health. V usage is TRBV7-2 and J usage is TRBJ1-2; D call uncertain. CDR3 DNA: TGTGCCAGCAGCTTAGTGGGCAGGCCGCTCTATGGCTACACCTTC. Protein: CASSLVGRPLYGYTF.